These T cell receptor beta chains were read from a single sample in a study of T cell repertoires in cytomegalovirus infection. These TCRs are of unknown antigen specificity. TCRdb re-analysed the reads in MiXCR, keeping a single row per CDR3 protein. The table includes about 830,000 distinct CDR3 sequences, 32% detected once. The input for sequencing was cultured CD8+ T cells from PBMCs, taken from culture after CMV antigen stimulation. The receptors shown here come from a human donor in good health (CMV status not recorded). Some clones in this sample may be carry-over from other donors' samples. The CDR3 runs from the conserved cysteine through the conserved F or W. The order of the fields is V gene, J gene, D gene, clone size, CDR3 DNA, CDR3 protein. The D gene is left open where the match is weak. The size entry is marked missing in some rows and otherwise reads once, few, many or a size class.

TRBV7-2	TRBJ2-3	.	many	TGTGCCAGCAGCCGTAAGCCCAGGGGTGCAGATACGCAGTATTTT	CASSRKPRGADTQYF
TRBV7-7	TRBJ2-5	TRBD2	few	TGTGCTAGCAGCTTATCTCAACCGGGACTAGGAGAGACCCAGTACTTC	CASSLSQPGLGETQYF
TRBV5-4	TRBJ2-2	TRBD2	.	TGTGCCAGCAGCCGGCCGGGACTAGCGGGGGGGGCCCACACCGGGGAGCTGTTTTTT	CASSRPGLAGGAHTGELFF
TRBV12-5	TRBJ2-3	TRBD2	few	TGTGCTAGTGGCCTATACAGCGGGGGGGCCCGAGATACGCAGTATTTT	CASGLYSGGARDTQYF
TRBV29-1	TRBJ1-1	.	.	TGCAGCGCCAATCCAGTGAACACTGAAGCTTTCTTT	CSANPVNTEAFF
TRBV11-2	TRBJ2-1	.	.	TGTGCCAGCAGCTTGGTGGTCGGGTACGCCATACTTACGAACAATGAGCAGTTCTTC	CASSLVVGYAILTNNEQFF
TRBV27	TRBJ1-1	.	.	TGTGCCAGCAGCCCTCCCTGGAGTATGAACACTGAAGCTTTCTTT	CASSPPWSMNTEAFF
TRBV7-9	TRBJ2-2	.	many	TGTGCCAGCGGTTCAGGACCCGGGGAGCTGTTTTTT	CASGSGPGELFF
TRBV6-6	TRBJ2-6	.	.	TGTGCCAGCCCGAACTCTGGGGCCAACGTCCTGACTTTC	CASPNSGANVLTF
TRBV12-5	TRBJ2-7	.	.	TGTGCTAGTGGTTTGATAATGGGGGCGAACTACGAGCAGTACTTC	CASGLIMGANYEQYF
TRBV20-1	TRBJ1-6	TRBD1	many	TGCAGTGCTAGGCTCAGGGGGCTTGTTGGGGATTCACCCCTCCACTTT	CSARLRGLVGDSPLHF
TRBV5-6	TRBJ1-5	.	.	TGTGCCAGCAGCTTGGGACCGCCCCATCACAATCAGCCCCAGCATTTT	CASSLGPPHHNQPQHF
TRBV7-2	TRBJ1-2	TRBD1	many	TGTGCCAGCAGCTCTCTCCGACAGGGTCCTGGCTACACCTTC	CASSSLRQGPGYTF
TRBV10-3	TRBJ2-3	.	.	TGTGCCATCAGTGAGTCGGGGCCAGCTAGCACAGATACGCAGTATTTT	CAISESGPASTDTQYF
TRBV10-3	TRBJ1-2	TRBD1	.	TGTGCCACCAGAACACTTTCACAGGGGGTATATGGCTACACCTTC	CATRTLSQGVYGYTF
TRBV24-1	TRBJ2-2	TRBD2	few	TGTGCCACCAGTCTCAGGGAGGGCGGGGAGCTGTTTTTT	CATSLREGGELFF
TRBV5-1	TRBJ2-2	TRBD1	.	TGCGCCAGCAGACCCGGGACAGGGGACACCGGGGAGCTGTTTTTT	CASRPGTGDTGELFF
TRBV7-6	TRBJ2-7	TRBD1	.	TGTGCCAGCAGCTTGGGGACAGGTGTTCCCTACGAGCAGTACTTC	CASSLGTGVPYEQYF
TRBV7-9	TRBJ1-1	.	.	TGTGACAGCAGCTTACCCGGAAGTGGAGCTTTCTTT	CDSSLPGSGAFF
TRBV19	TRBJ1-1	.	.	TGTGCCAGTACCATTATTCTTGGTCGAGAAGCTTTCTTT	CASTIILGREAFF
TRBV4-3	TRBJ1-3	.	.	TGCGCCAGCAGCCAGCCTGGGGACATTAACTCTGGAAACACCATATATTTT	CASSQPGDINSGNTIYF
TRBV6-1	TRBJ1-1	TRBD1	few	TGTGCCAGCATCCCTGAGGACAGGGGTGAAGACACTGAAGCTTTCTTT	CASIPEDRGEDTEAFF
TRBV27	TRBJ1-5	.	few	TGTGCCAGCAGAGAAGACAGTCTATATAGCAATCAGCCCCAGCATTTT	CASREDSLYSNQPQHF
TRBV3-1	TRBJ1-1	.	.	TGTGCCAGCAGCCAAGAAGGGGGGCAGAGGCGATGGACTGAAGCTTTCTTT	CASSQEGGQRRWTEAFF
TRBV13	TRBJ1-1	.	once	TGTGCCAGCAGCTTAGGGAGGGCGCGGGGTGACACTGAAGCTTTCTTT	CASSLGRARGDTEAFF
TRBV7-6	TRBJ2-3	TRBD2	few	TGTGCCAGCAGCCAGGGACTAGCGACAGATACGCAGTATTTT	CASSQGLATDTQYF
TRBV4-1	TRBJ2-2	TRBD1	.	TGCACCAGCAGCCCGGGGACAGGGGGACGCACCGGGGAGCTGTTTTTT	CTSSPGTGGRTGELFF
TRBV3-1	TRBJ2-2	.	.	TGTGCCAGCACGGGACATCCAACACCCGGGGAGCTGTTTTTT	CASTGHPTPGELFF
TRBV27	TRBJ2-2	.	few	TGTGCCACCTGCTATCTCGGAGGGACCATGAACACCGGGGAGCTGTTTTTT	CATCYLGGTMNTGELFF
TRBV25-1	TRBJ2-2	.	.	TGTGCCAGCAGTGACTGGGACTTCACCGGGGAGCTGTTTTTT	CASSDWDFTGELFF
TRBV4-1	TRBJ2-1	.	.	TGCGCCAGCAGCCAAGATAGGGGGGTTACATACAATGAGCAGTTCTTC	CASSQDRGVTYNEQFF
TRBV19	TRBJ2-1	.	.	TGTGCCAGTAGTATACCTGGGGGCATTATTAATGAGCAGTTCTTC	CASSIPGGIINEQFF
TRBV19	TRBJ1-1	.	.	TGTGCCAGTAAAGGGGGTATGGCTGAAGCTTTCTTT	CASKGGMAEAFF
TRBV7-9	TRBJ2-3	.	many	TGTGCCAGCCGTGAGGATACGCAGTATTTT	CASREDTQYF
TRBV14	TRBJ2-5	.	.	TGTGCCAGCAGCTCAGGAGGGGGACGGGGGACCCAGTACTTC	CASSSGGGRGTQYF
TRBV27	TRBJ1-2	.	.	TGTGCCAGCAGTTTGGGGGGGGGGATGACGGGCTACACCTTC	CASSLGGGMTGYTF
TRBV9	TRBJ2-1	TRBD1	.	TGTGCCAGCAGCGGGGACCACAGGGGAATCGTCGATGAGCAGTTCTTC	CASSGDHRGIVDEQFF
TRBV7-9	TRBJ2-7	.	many	TGTGCCAGCAGCTCCCGGGAAGGGGCCTACGAGCAGTACTTC	CASSSREGAYEQYF
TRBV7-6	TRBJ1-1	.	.	TGTGCCAGCAGACCGGGAGTGGAGACTGAAGCTTTCTTT	CASRPGVETEAFF
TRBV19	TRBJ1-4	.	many	TGTGCCAGTAATCCCGACAGTTTGAGTGAAAAACTGTTTTTT	CASNPDSLSEKLFF
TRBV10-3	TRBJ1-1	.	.	TGTGCCATCAGTGAGTCTGGAAAGGGCCCGAGGACTGAAGCTTTCTTT	CAISESGKGPRTEAFF
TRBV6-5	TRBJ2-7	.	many	TGTGCCAGCAGTTACTCCGGCAGGGGAAGGCAGTACTTC	CASSYSGRGRQYF